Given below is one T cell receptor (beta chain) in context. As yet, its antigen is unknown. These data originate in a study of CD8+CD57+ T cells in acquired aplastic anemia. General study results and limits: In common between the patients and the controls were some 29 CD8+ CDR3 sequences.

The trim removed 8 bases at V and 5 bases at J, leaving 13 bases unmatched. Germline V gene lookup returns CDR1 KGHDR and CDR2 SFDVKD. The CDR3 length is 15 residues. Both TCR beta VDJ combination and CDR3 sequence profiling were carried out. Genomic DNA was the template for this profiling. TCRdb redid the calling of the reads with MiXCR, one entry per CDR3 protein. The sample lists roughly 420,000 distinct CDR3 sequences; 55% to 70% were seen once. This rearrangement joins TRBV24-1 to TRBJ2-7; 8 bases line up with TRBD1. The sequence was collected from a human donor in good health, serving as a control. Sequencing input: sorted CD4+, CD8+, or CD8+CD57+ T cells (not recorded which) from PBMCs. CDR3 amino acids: CATTPGTGAADEQYF. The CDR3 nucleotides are TGTGCCACCACCCCCGGGACAGGAGCAGCAGACGAGCAGTACTTC.